Included here is one TCR beta chain sequence, with context. This sample is drawn from a study of T-cell memory formation after mild COVID-19. The overall study: Among the donors, TCR clusters were largely specific to each donor.

From 5'RACE with constant-segment primers came TCR alpha and TCR beta cDNA libraries that carried sample barcodes and UMIs. Each CDR3 protein gets one entry after TCRdb re-called the 5' RACE reads with MiXCR. The sample comprises 550,000 to 700,000 distinct CDR3 sequences, 17% of which are singletons, and around 7.8% rests with the top ten. Sequenced input: PBMCs or a T cell subset sorted from them (not recorded which). This clonotype was obtained from an adult woman who had mild COVID-19 (a few samples of this study predate the infection). Cell type and time point are not known.

The CDR3, as DNA: TGTGCCAGCAGCCCAAGCAGGGGCCTGGTGAACACTGAAGCTTTCTTT. Translation gives CASSPSRGLVNTEAFF. J is TRBJ1-1 and V is TRBV14; the D gene is possibly TRBD1 (6 bases). CDR3 size: 16 residues. The germline V gene encodes CDR1 SGHDN and CDR2 FVKESK. V was trimmed by 4 bases and J by 0 bases, leaving 15 bases between them.